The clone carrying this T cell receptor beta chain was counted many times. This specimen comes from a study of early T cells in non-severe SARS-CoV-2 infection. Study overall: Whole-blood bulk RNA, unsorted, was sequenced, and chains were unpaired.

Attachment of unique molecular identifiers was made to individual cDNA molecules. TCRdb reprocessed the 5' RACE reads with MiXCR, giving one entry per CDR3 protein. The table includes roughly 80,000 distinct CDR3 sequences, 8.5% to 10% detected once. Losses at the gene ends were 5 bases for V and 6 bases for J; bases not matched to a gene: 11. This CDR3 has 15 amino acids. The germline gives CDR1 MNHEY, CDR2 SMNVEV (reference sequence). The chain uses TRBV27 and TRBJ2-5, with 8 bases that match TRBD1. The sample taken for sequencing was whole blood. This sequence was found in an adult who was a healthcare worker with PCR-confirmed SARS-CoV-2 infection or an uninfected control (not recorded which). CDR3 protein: CASSPGTGPWKTQYF. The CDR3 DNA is TGTGCCAGCAGTCCGGGGACAGGACCGTGGAAGACCCAGTACTTC.